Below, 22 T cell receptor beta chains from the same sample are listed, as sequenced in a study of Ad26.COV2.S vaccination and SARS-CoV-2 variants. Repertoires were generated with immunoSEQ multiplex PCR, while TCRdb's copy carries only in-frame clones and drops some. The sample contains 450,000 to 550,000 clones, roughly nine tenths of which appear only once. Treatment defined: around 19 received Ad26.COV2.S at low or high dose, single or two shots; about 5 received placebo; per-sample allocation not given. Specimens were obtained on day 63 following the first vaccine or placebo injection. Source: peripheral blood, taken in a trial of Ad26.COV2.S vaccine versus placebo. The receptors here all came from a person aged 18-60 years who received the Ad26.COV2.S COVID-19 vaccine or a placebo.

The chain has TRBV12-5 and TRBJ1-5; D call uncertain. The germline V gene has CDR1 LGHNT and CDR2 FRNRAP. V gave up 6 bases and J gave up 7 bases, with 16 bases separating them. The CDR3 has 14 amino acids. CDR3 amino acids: CASGPRHLGQPQHF. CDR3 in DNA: TGTGCTAGTGGCCCTCGACACCTCGGACAGCCCCAGCATTTT.

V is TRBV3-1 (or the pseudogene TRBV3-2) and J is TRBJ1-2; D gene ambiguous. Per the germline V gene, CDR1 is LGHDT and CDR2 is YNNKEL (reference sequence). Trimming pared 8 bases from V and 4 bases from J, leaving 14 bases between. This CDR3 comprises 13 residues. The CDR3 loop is CASSLSLGYGYTF. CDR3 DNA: TGTGCCAGCTCCCTTTCCCTGGGCTATGGCTACACCTTC.

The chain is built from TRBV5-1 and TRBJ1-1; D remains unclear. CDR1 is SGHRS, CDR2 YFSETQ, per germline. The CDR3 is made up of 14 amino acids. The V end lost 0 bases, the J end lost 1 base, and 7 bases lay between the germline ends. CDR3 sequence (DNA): TGCGCCAGCAGCTTGGGGACTGAGAACACTGAAGCTTTCTTT. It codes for CASSLGTENTEAFF.

CDR3 sequence reads: CAISAPSSGQVYEQYF. The CDR3 DNA reads as TGTGCCATCAGTGCCCCTTCGTCGGGACAGGTCTACGAGCAGTACTTC. The V call is TRBV10-3, the J call TRBJ2-7, with 8 bases aligning to TRBD1. The CDR3 runs 16 residues. Germline V gene sequence: CDR1 ENHRY, CDR2 SYGVKD. J gave up 3 bases and V 4 bases, and 11 bases lay outside the gene matches.

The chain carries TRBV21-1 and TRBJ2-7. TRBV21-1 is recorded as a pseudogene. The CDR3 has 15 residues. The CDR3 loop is CASSKKQCRSYEQYF. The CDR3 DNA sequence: TGTGCCAGCAGCAAAAAGCAGTGCCGCTCCTACGAGCAGTACTTC.

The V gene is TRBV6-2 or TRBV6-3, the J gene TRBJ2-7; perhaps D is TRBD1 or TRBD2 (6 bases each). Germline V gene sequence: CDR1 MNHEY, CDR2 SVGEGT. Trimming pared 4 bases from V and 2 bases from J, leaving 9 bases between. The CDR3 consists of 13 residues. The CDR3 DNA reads TGTGCCAGCAGTTCGGAGGGGGCCTACGAGCAGTACTTC. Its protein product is CASSSEGAYEQYF.

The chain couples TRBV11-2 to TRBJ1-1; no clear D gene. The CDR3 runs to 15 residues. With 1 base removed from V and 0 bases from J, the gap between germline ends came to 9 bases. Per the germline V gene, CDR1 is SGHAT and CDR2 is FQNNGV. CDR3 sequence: CASSLGLVMNTEAFF. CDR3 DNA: TGTGCCAGCAGCTTAGGGCTGGTTATGAACACTGAAGCTTTCTTT.

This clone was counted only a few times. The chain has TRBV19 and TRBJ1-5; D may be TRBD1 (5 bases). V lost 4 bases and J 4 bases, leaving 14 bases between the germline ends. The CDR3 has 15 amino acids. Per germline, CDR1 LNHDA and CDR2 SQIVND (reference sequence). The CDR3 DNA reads TGTGCCAGTAGTAAGGGTACTGGGGCAAATCAGCCCCAGCATTTT. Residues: CASSKGTGANQPQHF.

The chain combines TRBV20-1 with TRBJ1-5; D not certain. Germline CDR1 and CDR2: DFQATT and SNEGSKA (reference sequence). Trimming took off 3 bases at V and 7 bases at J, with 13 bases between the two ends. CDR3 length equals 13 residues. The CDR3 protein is CSASVGRVQPQHF. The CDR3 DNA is TGCAGTGCTAGTGTGGGGAGGGTACAGCCCCAGCATTTT.

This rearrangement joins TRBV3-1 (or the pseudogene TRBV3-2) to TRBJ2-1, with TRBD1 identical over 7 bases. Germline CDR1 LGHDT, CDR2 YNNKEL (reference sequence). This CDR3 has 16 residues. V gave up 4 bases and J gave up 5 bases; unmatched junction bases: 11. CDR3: CASSRIRTGKNNEQFF. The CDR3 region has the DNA TGTGCCAGCAGCCGGATACGGACAGGAAAAAACAATGAGCAGTTCTTC.

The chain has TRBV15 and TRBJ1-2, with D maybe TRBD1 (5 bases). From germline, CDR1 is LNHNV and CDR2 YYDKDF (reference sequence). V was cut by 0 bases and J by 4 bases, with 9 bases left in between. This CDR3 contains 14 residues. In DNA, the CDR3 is TGTGCCACCAGCAGAGAGCAGGGCCTCTATGGCTACACCTTC. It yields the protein CATSREQGLYGYTF.

CDR3 in DNA: TGTGCCAGCACCATCCGGGAGACCCAGTACTTC. Its translation is CASTIRETQYF. This chain uses TRBV2 with TRBJ2-5; D is undetermined. The germline V gene encodes CDR1 SNHLY and CDR2 FYNNEI. The CDR3 length is 11 residues. Trimming stripped 7 bases from V and 5 bases from J, with 8 bases between. The full variable domain, with the rest looked up from reference TRBV2 and TRBJ2-5, is EPEVTQTPSHQVTQMGQEVILRCVPISNHLYFYWYRQILGQKVEFLVSFYNNEISEKSEIFDDQFSVERPDGSNFTLKIRSTKLEDSAMYFCASTIRETQYFGPGTRLLVL.

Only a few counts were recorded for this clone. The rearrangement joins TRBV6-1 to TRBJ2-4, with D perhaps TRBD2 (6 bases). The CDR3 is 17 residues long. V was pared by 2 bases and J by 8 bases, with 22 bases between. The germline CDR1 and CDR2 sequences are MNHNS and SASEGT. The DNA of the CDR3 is TGTGCCAGCAGTGAATTTCGGGATGGGGAGGTGAATCACATTCAGTACTTC. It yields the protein CASSEFRDGEVNHIQYF.

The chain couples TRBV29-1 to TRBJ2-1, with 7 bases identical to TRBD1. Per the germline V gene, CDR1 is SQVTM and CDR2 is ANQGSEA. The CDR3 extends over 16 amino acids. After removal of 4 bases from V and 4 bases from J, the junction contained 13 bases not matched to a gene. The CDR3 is CSVGGYPGQSYNEQFF. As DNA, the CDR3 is TGCAGCGTTGGGGGTTATCCGGGACAGTCATACAATGAGCAGTTCTTC.

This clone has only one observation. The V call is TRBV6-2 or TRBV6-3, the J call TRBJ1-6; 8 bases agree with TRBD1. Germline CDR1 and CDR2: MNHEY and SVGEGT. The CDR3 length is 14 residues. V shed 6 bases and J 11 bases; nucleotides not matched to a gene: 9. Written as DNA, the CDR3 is TGTGCCAGCAGCCAACAGGGGGTTAGGGCACCCCTCCACTTT. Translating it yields CASSQQGVRAPLHF.

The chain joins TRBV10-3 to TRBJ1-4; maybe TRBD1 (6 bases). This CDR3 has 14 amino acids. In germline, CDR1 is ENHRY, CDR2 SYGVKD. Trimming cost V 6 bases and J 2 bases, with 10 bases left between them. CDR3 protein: CAISQDSTNEKLFF. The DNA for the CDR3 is TGTGCCATCAGCCAGGACAGCACTAATGAAAAACTGTTTTTT.

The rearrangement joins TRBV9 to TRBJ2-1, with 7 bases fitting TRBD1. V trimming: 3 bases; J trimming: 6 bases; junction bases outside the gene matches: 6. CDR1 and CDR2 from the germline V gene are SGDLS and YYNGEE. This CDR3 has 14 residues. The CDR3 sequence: CASSEGTERNEQFF. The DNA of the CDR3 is TGTGCCAGCAGCGAGGGGACAGAGCGCAATGAGCAGTTCTTC.

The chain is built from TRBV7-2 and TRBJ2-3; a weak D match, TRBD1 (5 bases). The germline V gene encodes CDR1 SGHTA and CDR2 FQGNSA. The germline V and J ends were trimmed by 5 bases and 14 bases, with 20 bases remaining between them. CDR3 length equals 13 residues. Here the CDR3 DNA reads TGTGCCAGCAGCACAGGATCCATAACCTTGAGGTATTTT. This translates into CASSTGSITLRYF.

DNA for the CDR3: TGCAGCGTTGCCAGTACAGCCCAAGAGACCCAGTACTTC. It is translated as CSVASTAQETQYF. The chain combines TRBV29-1 with TRBJ2-5; D is undetermined. Germline V gene sequence: CDR1 SQVTM, CDR2 ANQGSEA. The CDR3 runs 13 residues. Trimming cost V 4 bases and J 1 base, with 10 bases left between them.

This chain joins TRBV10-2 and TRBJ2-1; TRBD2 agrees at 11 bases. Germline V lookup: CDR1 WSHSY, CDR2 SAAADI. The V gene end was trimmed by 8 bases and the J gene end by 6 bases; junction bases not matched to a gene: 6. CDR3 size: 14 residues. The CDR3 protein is CASGELAGVNEQFF. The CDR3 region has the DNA TGCGCCAGCGGGGAACTAGCGGGAGTCAATGAGCAGTTCTTC.

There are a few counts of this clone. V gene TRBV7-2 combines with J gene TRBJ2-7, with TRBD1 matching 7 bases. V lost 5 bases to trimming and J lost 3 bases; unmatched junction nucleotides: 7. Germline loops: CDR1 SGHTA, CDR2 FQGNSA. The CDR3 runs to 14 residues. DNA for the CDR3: TGTGCCAGCAGCCCCCGACAGGGATACTACGAGCAGTACTTC. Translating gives CASSPRQGYYEQYF.

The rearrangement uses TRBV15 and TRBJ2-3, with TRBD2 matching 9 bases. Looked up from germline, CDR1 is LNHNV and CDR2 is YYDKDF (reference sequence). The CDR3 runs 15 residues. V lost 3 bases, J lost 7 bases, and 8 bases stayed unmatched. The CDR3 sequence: CATSSPSGDANTQYF. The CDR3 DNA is TGTGCCACCAGCAGTCCTAGCGGGGATGCTAATACGCAGTATTTT.